A single TCR beta chain is shown here with its context. The sample comes from a study of blood T cell repertoires in COVID-19. About the research overall: The samples span acute and convalescent COVID-19 from the United States, Italy and Spain.

Sequencing used immunoSEQ multiplex PCR; TCRdb keeps in-frame clones, though not all of them. The sample lists 100,000 or so clones, around 85% occurring once. J gave up 7 bases and V 0 bases, and 5 bases lay outside the gene matches. This CDR3 contains 17 residues. Germline assignment: CDR1 MNHEY and CDR2 SMNVEV (reference sequence). The sequence came from a woman between 65 and 79 years old with active or convalescent COVID-19. Specimen: peripheral blood. The chain links TRBV27 to TRBJ2-1, with 14 bases matching TRBD2. This CDR3 is CASSLSGTSGSRNEQFF. DNA for the CDR3: TGTGCCAGCAGTTTATCCGGGACTAGCGGGAGTAGGAATGAGCAGTTCTTC.